These T cell receptor beta chains were read from a single sample in a study of blood T cell repertoires in COVID-19. This table comes from immunoSEQ multiplex PCR, and its TCRdb copy is limited to in-frame clones, with some not included. The profile shows a few hundred thousand clones, about four fifths of them singletons. The source material was peripheral blood. The receptors originated from a man aged 25-40 years who had recovered from COVID-19. Both conserved end residues are part of each CDR3.

v_call cdr3_aa
TRBV5-1 CASSNRDRGRGDNEQFF
TRBV30 CAWTDTSNTEAFF
TRBV10-1 CASSEYSNYGYTF
TRBV9 CASSVGQGNYGYTF
TRBV4-1 CASSQDRRATYGYTF
TRBV2 CASRDRGVATEAFF
TRBV19 CASSIGGTGGSPLHF
TRBV19 CASSTRTRQAYNEQFF
TRBV9 CASSAGSVLGETQYF
TRBV28 CASSSDLSDGNTIYF
TRBV7-9 CASSPYRLGVTEAFF
TRBV7-6 CASSLYGDTGNTIYF
TRBV11-1 CASSQQGPTEAFF
TRBV7-2 CASTQNPGISGANVLTF
TRBV10-1 CASSESLVTTTDTQYF
TRBV4-1 CASSQAPSRGSNEKLFF
TRBV7-3 CASSQDLAGELFF
TRBV18 CASSPPTGQGTDTQYF
TRBV4-1 CASSQGGVGRELFF
TRBV29-1 CSVERGFDEQYF
TRBV6-5 CASLGLAGGNTQYF
TRBV11-2 CASRGAGKRGQYF
TRBV7-9 CASSLRGTDSGNTIYF
TRBV27 CASSLITGGSSSYNEQFF
TRBV6-1 CASSEPGGGIQYF
TRBV5-1 CASSGYRGSETQYF
TRBV5-1 CASSYSGTGDGNTIYF
TRBV6-5 CASSPDRGVYGYTF
TRBV7-3 CASSLTSGARETQYF
TRBV5-4 CASSRPGTGGNTIYF
TRBV10-3 CAISEGQGNTEAFF
TRBV7-2 CASSFSGTSSPTDTQYF
TRBV6-6 CASRPTGQVNQPQHF
TRBV7-9 CASSPGLRPNEKLFF
TRBV5-5 CASSPSGQGGSREQYF
TRBV7-7 CASSTRLAGRTQETQYF
TRBV15 CATSRDQGASNEQFF
TRBV10-3 CAPPQGGYEQYF
TRBV6-2/TRBV6-3 CASTPGTGVNQPQHF
TRBV7-8 CASSLQYNYNEQFF
TRBV7-9 CASSPRYRGAGETQYF
TRBV29-1 CSAGSGQGQETQYF
TRBV6-2/TRBV6-3 CASSNSGGTSYNEQFF
TRBV7-9 CASSPGQVPSGELFF
TRBV5-5 CASSNPLPIRGYTF
TRBV5-5 CASSLRSRGLAGGTGELFF
TRBV5-1 CASTGTSGNTIYF